This T cell receptor beta chain is drawn from a study of blood T cell repertoires in COVID-19. This clone was recorded many times. Germline V gene sequence: CDR1 SQVTM, CDR2 ANQGSEA. CDR3 length: 12 residues. V lost 7 bases to trimming and J lost 7 bases; unmatched junction nucleotides: 5. Cohort 3 recovery required two negative PCRs, clearance, or symptom resolution. The repertoire was sequenced with immunoSEQ multiplex PCR; TCRdb's copy has only in-frame clones and lacks some. The sample contains over 150,000 clones, approximately 82% of which appear only once. J is TRBJ2-1 and V is TRBV29-1; the match to TRBD1 covers 9 bases. Source material: PBMCs or T cells enriched from blood (not recorded which). The clonotype originates from a woman in her 50s who had recovered from COVID-19. CDR3 coding DNA: TGCAGCGGCCGACAGGGGGAGAATGAGCAGTTCTTC. It is translated as CSGRQGENEQFF.